Listed here are 14 T cell receptor beta chains from one sample, sequenced in a study of patients and donors after allogeneic stem cell transplantation (TCRdb year 2020). Libraries were built with RT-PCR. TCRdb records NextSeq 550 as the sequencer. In-frame beta chains were kept once TCRdb had trimmed the public reads at Q25 with fastp and called clones with MiXCR. Under each unique CDR3 protein, matching rows form one entry showing the most common genes and DNA. Recorded for this sample are more than 850,000 distinct CDR3 sequences; approximately 19% of them occurred a single time. The ten largest clones represent approximately 5.9% of the sample. The sequenced sample consisted of blood, either unsorted or a sorted T cell fraction (not recorded which). These receptors were obtained from a human donor who was either an allogeneic HSCT recipient or a stem cell or donor lymphocyte infusion donor (not recorded which). It is not recorded whose cells these are; they may come from a transplant donor.

Many counts were recorded for this clonotype. V usage is TRBV5-1 and J usage is TRBJ2-2; 7 bases line up with TRBD1. Germline CDR1 reads SGHRS; CDR2 reads YFSETQ. V lost 1 base and J lost 0; bases outside the gene matches: 9. This CDR3 region has 18 residues. The CDR3 DNA sequence: TGCGCCAGCAGCTTGTACGAAAGGGGGCCCACGAACACCGGGGAGCTGTTTTTT. Translating it yields CASSLYERGPTNTGELFF.

This clonotype was picked up a small number of times. The rearrangement uses TRBV9 and TRBJ2-5; TRBD2 matches at 10 bases. With 4 bases clipped from V and 5 bases from J, the junction kept 14 bases outside the gene matches. Germline lookup yields CDR1 SGDLS and CDR2 YYNGEE. CDR3 length: 17 amino acids. In DNA, the CDR3 is TGTGCCAGCAGCCCCCAGGGAAGCGGGGGGGCCGAGGAGACCCAGTACTTC. Its protein is CASSPQGSGGAEETQYF.

The chain has TRBV7-9 and TRBJ1-1; 10 nucleotides align to TRBD1. The CDR3 consists of 17 residues. J was trimmed by 1 base and V by 5 bases; bases with no gene match: 10. Per germline, CDR1 SEHNR and CDR2 FQNEAQ (reference sequence). Written as DNA, the CDR3 is TGTGCCAGCAGCCCTGTCCCGGGACAGGGGCCGAACACTGAAGCTTTCTTT. Its protein product is CASSPVPGQGPNTEAFF.

This clonotype was counted a few times. The CDR3 reads CASSYPQVGSYNEQFF. CDR3 sequence (DNA): TGTGCCAGCAGCTACCCCCAGGTAGGGAGCTACAATGAGCAGTTCTTC. The chain uses TRBV7-9 and TRBJ2-1, with D maybe TRBD2 (5 bases). CDR1 is SEHNR, CDR2 FQNEAQ, per germline (reference sequence). The CDR3 spans 16 residues. V was cut by 4 bases and J by 3 bases, with 16 bases left in between. Based on the CDR3 plus reference TRBV7-9 and TRBJ2-1, the full variable domain is DTGVSQNPRHKITKRGQNVTFRCDPISEHNRLYWYRQTLGQGPEFLTYFQNEAQLEKSRLLSDRFSAERPKGSFSTLEIQRTEQGDSAMYLCASSYPQVGSYNEQFFGPGTRLTVL.

This clonotype was seen only a few times. The DNA for the CDR3 is TGTGCCAGCAGGGTCTCGAGCTCCTACAATGAGCAGTTCTTC. It specifies CASRVSSSYNEQFF. The rearrangement links TRBV6-1 to TRBJ2-1; D gene ambiguous. V shed 6 bases and J shed 0 bases, with 9 bases lying between them. This CDR3 region has 14 residues. Per germline, CDR1 MNHNS and CDR2 SASEGT.

This clonotype was detected a few times. The V call is TRBV5-1, the J call TRBJ2-5, with TRBD1 matching 10 bases. CDR1 SGHRS and CDR2 YFSETQ come from the germline V gene. The CDR3 covers 16 residues. V shed 2 bases and J 5 bases; nucleotides not matched to a gene: 9. DNA for the CDR3: TGCGCCAGCAGCTTTTATGGGACAGGGGTGGTTGAGACCCAGTACTTC. Protein product: CASSFYGTGVVETQYF.

The chain links TRBV10-3 to TRBJ2-6; D call uncertain. The V gene lost 10 bases and the J gene lost 0 bases, with 10 bases spanning the gap. Germline CDR1 is ENHRY and CDR2 is SYGVKD. This CDR3 is 14 amino acids long. The CDR3 sequence is CATDQRSGANVLTF. Here the CDR3 DNA reads TGTGCCACTGACCAGCGCTCTGGGGCCAACGTCCTGACTTTC.

The J gene is TRBJ2-7, the V gene TRBV30; D gene ambiguous. Germline V gene sequence: CDR1 GTSNPN, CDR2 SVGIG (reference sequence). CDR3 length equals 13 residues. Trimming took 2 bases from V and 4 from J, leaving 12 bases between them. The CDR3 region is CAWSKGLEYEQYF. As DNA, the CDR3 is TGTGCCTGGAGTAAGGGCTTAGAGTACGAGCAGTACTTC. Using reference TRBV30 and TRBJ2-7 for the parts outside the CDR3, the full variable domain is SQTIHQWPATLVQPVGSPLSLECTVEGTSNPNLYWYRQAAGRGLQLLFYSVGIGQISSEVPQNLSASRPQDRQFILSSKKLLLSDSGFYLCAWSKGLEYEQYFGPGTRLTVT.

The chain recombines TRBV9 with TRBJ2-5, with D perhaps matching TRBD1 or TRBD2 (5 bases each). Germline V gene data show CDR1 as SGDLS and CDR2 as YYNGEE. The CDR3 is made up of 16 amino acids. V lost 0 bases and J lost 4, with 16 bases in between. For the CDR3, the DNA is TGTGCCAGCAGCGTAGGTATGGGGACCCCAGGAGAGACCCAGTACTTC. It specifies CASSVGMGTPGETQYF.

This clonotype occurred a few times. The chain links TRBV7-6 to TRBJ1-2, with D hard to call. From germline, CDR1 is SGHVS and CDR2 FNYEAQ. V lost 5 bases and J lost 0, with 16 bases in between. This CDR3 comprises 16 residues. The CDR3 loop is CASSPLVETSNYGYTF. The CDR3 region has the DNA TGTGCCAGCAGCCCTCTGGTTGAGACCTCTAACTATGGCTACACCTTC. The variable domain in full, with the rest retrieved from reference TRBV7-6 and TRBJ1-2, is GAGVSQSPRYKVTKRGQDVALRCDPISGHVSLYWYRQALGQGPEFLTYFNYEAQQDKSGLPNDRFSAERPEGSISTLTIQRTEQRDSAMYRCASSPLVETSNYGYTFGSGTRLTVV.

This clonotype was detected a few times. CDR3 amino acids: CASSLGGGREAKNIQYF. CDR3 DNA: TGTGCCAGCAGCCTGGGGGGGGGGCGCGAAGCCAAAAACATTCAGTACTTC. V and J are TRBV7-6 and TRBJ2-4; possible D gene TRBD2, 7 bases. V dropped 5 bases and J dropped 0 bases, with 17 bases sitting between them. This CDR3 region has 17 residues. Germline V gives CDR1 SGHVS, CDR2 FNYEAQ. The complete variable domain, with remaining parts taken from reference TRBV7-6 and TRBJ2-4, reads GAGVSQSPRYKVTKRGQDVALRCDPISGHVSLYWYRQALGQGPEFLTYFNYEAQQDKSGLPNDRFSAERPEGSISTLTIQRTEQRDSAMYRCASSLGGGREAKNIQYFGAGTRLSVL.

This clonotype showed up just a few times. V gene TRBV18 combines with J gene TRBJ1-5, with no clear D. There are 14 residues in the CDR3. With 1 base removed from V and 8 bases from J, the gap between germline ends came to 12 bases. Germline V gene data show CDR1 as KGHSH and CDR2 as LQKENI. The CDR3 nucleotides are TGTGCCAGCTCACCACAGTCAGGTCTTGAGCCCCAGCATTTT. This sequence encodes CASSPQSGLEPQHF.

There are a few counts of this clonotype. This chain connects TRBV7-3 to TRBJ2-7, with D possibly being TRBD2 (7 bases). From germline, CDR1 is SGHTA and CDR2 FQGTGA. Trimming removed 2 bases from V and 2 bases from J, with 13 bases in between. The CDR3 contains 15 residues. The CDR3 reads CASSLWGGPTYEQYF. The CDR3 DNA sequence: TGTGCCAGCAGCTTATGGGGGGGCCCGACCTACGAGCAGTACTTC.

This clonotype was seen only a few times. This sequence joins TRBV12-3 or TRBV12-4 and TRBJ1-2, with 7 positions matching TRBD1. Trimming removed 4 bases from V and 6 bases from J; junction bases left unmatched: 11. This CDR3 region has 15 residues. The CDR3: CASSSLRDRPNGYTF. The CDR3 DNA reads TGTGCCAGCAGTTCTCTCCGGGACAGACCTAATGGCTACACCTTC.